The 22 T cell receptor beta chains below all came from one sample that was sequenced in a study of control samples from healthy donors and cancer patients. The data were produced by immunoSEQ multiplex PCR, yet TCRdb's version contains in-frame clones alone and is incomplete. The data show approximately 100,000 clones, roughly 92% seen once. The sequencing input was blood. These receptors all come from a human donor in good health. The donor label of this sample is uncertain.

This chain links TRBV7-3 with TRBJ2-1; D is possibly TRBD2 (6 bases). Trimming removed 1 base from V and 1 base from J, with 8 bases in between. Germline V CDR1 and CDR2: SGHTA, FQGTGA. This CDR3 is 15 amino acids long. The CDR3 DNA follows: TGTGCCAGCAGCTTAAGCGGGGCTTCCTACAATGAGCAGTTCTTC. It encodes CASSLSGASYNEQFF.

The CDR3 coding sequence is TGTGCCAGCACTTATACCTTATTCACTGAAGCTTTCTTT. Amino acids: CASTYTLFTEAFF. The chain is built from TRBV12-3 or TRBV12-4 and TRBJ1-1; D is uncertain. The ends were cut back, 7 bases at V and 4 bases at J, with 13 bases in the middle. This CDR3 region has 13 residues.

V usage is TRBV6-2 or TRBV6-3 and J usage is TRBJ2-1; the match to TRBD2 covers 7 bases. V lost 6 bases and J lost 10; bases outside the gene matches: 9. Germline lookup yields CDR1 MNHEY and CDR2 SVGEGT. This CDR3 is built from 13 residues. The CDR3 bases are TGTGCCAGCAGCCGGAGCGGGGTAGGGGAGCAGTTCTTC. It translates to CASSRSGVGEQFF.

V usage is TRBV5-5 and J usage is TRBJ1-1; D remains ambiguous. Per the germline V gene, CDR1 is SGHKS and CDR2 is YYEKEE (reference sequence). V was shortened by 7 bases and J by 1 base, with 11 bases between the two germline ends. This CDR3 is built from 13 residues. The DNA for the CDR3 is TGTGCCAGCCGACCGACTCCGAACACTGAAGCTTTCTTT. Its translation: CASRPTPNTEAFF.

V usage is TRBV19 and J usage is TRBJ2-3; TRBD2 agrees at 7 bases. Germline assignment: CDR1 LNHDA and CDR2 SQIVND (reference sequence). V trimming: 4 bases; J trimming: 5 bases; junction bases outside the gene matches: 3. The CDR3 extends over 13 amino acids. CDR3 DNA: TGTGCCAGTAGTACTTGGGGGGGAGATACGCAGTATTTT. Protein sequence: CASSTWGGDTQYF.

CDR3 bases: TGTGCCAGCAGTGAGGTAGCGGGGGTCGGGCAGTTCTTC. The encoded protein is CASSEVAGVGQFF. The chain is built from TRBV2 and TRBJ2-1, with 9 bases aligning to TRBD2. Germline V gene lookup returns CDR1 SNHLY and CDR2 FYNNEI. This CDR3 region has 13 residues. After removal of 3 bases from V and 12 bases from J, the junction contained 6 bases not matched to a gene.

The chain couples TRBV6-2 or TRBV6-3 to TRBJ1-2; D uncertain. Germline V gives CDR1 MNHEY, CDR2 SVGEGT. The CDR3 length is 15 residues. The V end was cut by 0 bases, the J end by 8 bases, with 16 bases between. The CDR3 DNA is TGTGCCAGCAGTTACTCCCCGGACGGAATAGAAGGCTACACCTTC. It is translated as CASSYSPDGIEGYTF.

V gene TRBV9 combines with J gene TRBJ1-3, with unresolved D. Trimming left V 3 bases short and J 5 bases short, with 6 bases between. The CDR3 is 12 amino acids. CDR1 and CDR2 from the germline V gene are SGDLS and YYNGEE. The CDR3, as DNA: TGTGCCAGCAGCGCGGGCCGAAACACCATATATTTT. The encoded protein is CASSAGRNTIYF. The full variable domain, rest sourced from reference TRBV9 and TRBJ1-3, is DSGVTQTPKHLITATGQRVTLRCSPRSGDLSVYWYQQSLDQGLQFLIQYYNGEERAKGNILERFSAQQFPDLHSELNLSSLELGDSALYFCASSAGRNTIYFGEGSWLTVV.

The chain joins TRBV5-4 to TRBJ2-5; a possible D gene is TRBD2 (5 bases). Per the germline V gene, CDR1 is SGHNT and CDR2 is YYREEE (reference sequence). This CDR3 spans 14 amino acids. Trimming took 0 bases from V and 3 from J, leaving 9 bases between them. The CDR3 nucleotides are TGTGCCAGCAGCTTGGGAGCGGACGAAGAGACCCAGTACTTC. This gives the protein CASSLGADEETQYF. The full variable domain, in which reference TRBV5-4 and TRBJ2-5 provide the parts outside the CDR3, is ETGVTQSPTHLIKTRGQQVTLRCSSQSGHNTVSWYQQALGQGPQFIFQYYREEENGRGNFPPRFSGLQFPNYSSELNVNALELDDSALYLCASSLGADEETQYFGPGTRLLVL.

The chain combines TRBV29-1 with TRBJ2-5; weak D call: TRBD2 (7 bases). V lost 6 bases and J lost 7, with 18 bases in between. The CDR3 covers 13 residues. Germline CDR1 is SQVTM and CDR2 is ANQGSEA. The CDR3 loop is CSVEAGATWTQYF. CDR3 coding DNA: TGCAGCGTCGAGGCGGGGGCGACTTGGACCCAGTACTTC.

The rearrangement uses TRBV27 and TRBJ2-3, with D perhaps matching TRBD1 (6 bases). The CDR3 is 16 amino acids. With 4 bases removed from V and 2 bases from J, the gap between germline ends came to 16 bases. The germline CDR1 and CDR2 sequences are MNHEY and SMNVEV (reference sequence). The CDR3 sequence: CASSWGTSPSTDTQYF. Here the CDR3 DNA reads TGTGCCAGCAGTTGGGGGACAAGCCCCTCCACAGATACGCAGTATTTT.

The V call is TRBV21-1, the J call TRBJ1-5. TRBV21-1 is a recognized pseudogene. The CDR3 is 11 amino acids. The CDR3 DNA reads TGTGCCAGCAGCACCCCTCAGCCCCAGCATTTT. As protein: CASSTPQPQHF.

The chain carries TRBV5-1 and TRBJ1-1; D is undetermined. CDR3 size: 14 residues. Germline V gene lookup returns CDR1 SGHRS and CDR2 YFSETQ. Deletions cut 4 bases from V and 1 base from J, with 11 bases between. CDR3 DNA: TGCGCCAGCAGCAGTACAGTAACGAACACTGAAGCTTTCTTT. It codes for CASSSTVTNTEAFF.

This chain joins TRBV15 and TRBJ2-3, with D tentatively TRBD2 (7 bases). Germline CDR1 LNHNV, CDR2 YYDKDF (reference sequence). This CDR3 is built from 16 residues. V was cut by 1 base and J by 4 bases, with 15 bases left in between. DNA of the CDR3: TGTGCCACCAGCAGAGTCGGGGGGCTCGGGTCAGATACGCAGTATTTT. It translates to CATSRVGGLGSDTQYF.

This sequence joins TRBV28 and TRBJ1-1, with a weak D call TRBD1 (5 bases). Per germline, CDR1 MDHEN and CDR2 SYDVKM. The CDR3 extends over 14 amino acids. The V and J ends lost 4 bases and 5 bases respectively, with 14 bases between them. DNA for the CDR3: TGTGCCAGCAGTTACCAGACAGTCCGAACTGAAGCTTTCTTT. Residues: CASSYQTVRTEAFF.

The gene calls are TRBV2 and TRBJ2-1; D call uncertain. Germline V gene sequence: CDR1 SNHLY, CDR2 FYNNEI. The CDR3 is 14 amino acids. V was trimmed by 5 bases and J by 8 bases, leaving 16 bases between them. CDR3 bases: TGTGCCAGCAGTCGACTGGCCACCTTGGATGAGCAGTTCTTC. Protein product: CASSRLATLDEQFF.

The V call is TRBV4-2, the J call TRBJ1-1; D is perhaps TRBD1 (6 bases). Germline values: CDR1 LGHNA, CDR2 YNFKEQ. This CDR3 has 16 amino acids. V was shortened by 3 bases and J by 2 bases, with 16 bases between the two germline ends. CDR3 region: CASSHPGQTPNTEAFF. Written as DNA, the CDR3 is TGTGCCAGCAGCCACCCGGGACAAACTCCCAACACTGAAGCTTTCTTT.

The chain has TRBV6-5 and TRBJ1-6; 7 bases map to TRBD1. From germline, CDR1 is MNHEY and CDR2 SVGAGI. The ends lost 2 bases at V and 9 bases at J; junction bases unmatched: 7. There are 15 residues in the CDR3. In DNA, the CDR3 is TGTGCCAGCAGTTACGACAGGGTGAGGATTTCACCCCTCCACTTT. Its translation: CASSYDRVRISPLHF.

The chain recombines TRBV28 with TRBJ1-2; D is unclear. Trimming shortened V by 8 bases and J by 8 bases, and 6 bases separated the two germline ends. Germline V gives CDR1 MDHEN, CDR2 SYDVKM. The CDR3 extends over 9 amino acids. The CDR3 spells CASGEGYTF. The DNA for the CDR3 is TGTGCCAGCGGGGAAGGCTACACCTTC.

The chain joins TRBV7-2 to TRBJ1-2, with 9 bases matching TRBD1. Germline-derived CDR1 and CDR2 are SGHTA and FQGNSA. CDR3 size: 16 residues. Unmatched junction bases numbered 8, after V lost 1 base and J lost 5 bases. This CDR3 reads CASSLGAGQGNYGYTF. The CDR3 DNA reads TGTGCCAGCAGCTTAGGTGCGGGACAGGGTAATTATGGCTACACCTTC.

The V call is TRBV12-5, the J call TRBJ2-3; 8 bases are a match to TRBD2. Per germline, CDR1 LGHNT and CDR2 FRNRAP. The trim removed 1 base at V and 4 bases at J, leaving 4 bases unmatched. This CDR3 is built from 15 residues. This CDR3 is CASGLGGLDPDTQYF. The CDR3 DNA is TGTGCTAGTGGTTTGGGGGGACTAGATCCAGATACGCAGTATTTT. Drawing the rest from reference TRBV12-5 and TRBJ2-3, the complete variable domain is DARVTQTPRHKVTEMGQEVTMRCQPILGHNTVFWYRQTMMQGLELLAYFRNRAPLDDSGMPKDRFSAEMPDATLATLKIQPSEPRDSAVYFCASGLGGLDPDTQYFGPGTRLTVL.

This clone was counted once. The chain carries TRBV5-1 and TRBJ1-2, with D perhaps TRBD1 (6 bases). With 0 bases removed from V and 1 base from J, the gap between germline ends came to 10 bases. CDR3 size: 15 residues. CDR1 is SGHRS, CDR2 YFSETQ, per germline. CDR3 residues: CASSLEAGVNYGYTF. Here the CDR3 DNA reads TGCGCCAGCAGCTTGGAGGCAGGGGTTAACTATGGCTACACCTTC. The full variable domain, rest sourced from reference TRBV5-1 and TRBJ1-2, is KAGVTQTPRYLIKTRGQQVTLSCSPISGHRSVSWYQQTPGQGLQFLFEYFSETQRNKGNFPGRFSGRQFSNSRSEMNVSTLELGDSALYLCASSLEAGVNYGYTFGSGTRLTVV.